This is a list of T cell receptor beta chains from one sample in a study of regulatory T cells in long-lasting Graves disease. TCRdb itself ran the multiplex PCR reads through MiXCR, one entry per CDR3 protein. Altogether about 370,000 distinct CDR3 sequences are present, about a sixth being singletons, with the ten largest covering 22%. The sample in question was peripheral blood mononuclear cells (PBMCs), obtained at new diagnosis, from a patient treated with antithyroid drugs. These TCRs come from a female donor with Graves disease. CDR3s include the opening cysteine and the closing phenylalanine or tryptophan. The D gene is left open where the match is weak. A row's size may be missing; if present it is once, few, many or a size class.

TRBV12-5	-	-	TRBJ1-1	CASGLGGTEALF	TGTGCTAGTGGTTTGGGGGGGACTGAAGCTCTCTTT
TRBV19	-	few	TRBJ2-1	CASSRGLQTFSANEQFF	TGTGCCAGTAGTAGGGGGCTACAGACTTTTTCAGCCAATGAGCAGTTCTTC
TRBV6-1	-	-	TRBJ1-2	CASRQTGLAYGYTF	TGTGCCAGCAGACAAACAGGCCTCGCCTATGGCTACACCTTC
TRBV19	-	many	TRBJ1-5	CATQFRGTANSNQPQHF	TGTGCCACCCAATTCAGAGGGACGGCTAATAGCAATCAGCCCCAGCATTTT
TRBV15	TRBD2	-	TRBJ2-7	CATSPYGGLAGPGGSYEQYF	TGTGCCACCAGCCCTTACGGGGGACTAGCGGGACCAGGAGGCTCCTACGAGCAGTACTTC
TRBV2	-	many	TRBJ1-6	CASRDEPWNSPLHF	TGTGCCAGCAGGGACGAACCTTGGAATTCACCCCTCCACTTT
TRBV27	TRBD1	many	TRBJ2-1	CASSLFSGTGGFYNEQFF	TGTGCCAGCAGTTTATTTAGCGGGACAGGGGGCTTCTACAATGAGCAGTTCTTC
TRBV27	TRBD2	many	TRBJ2-1	CASSLGLAVYNEQFF	TGTGCCAGCAGTTTAGGCCTAGCGGTATACAATGAGCAGTTCTTC
TRBV7-9	-	-	TRBJ1-4	CASSFEGFGEKLFF	TGTGCCAGCAGCTTTGAGGGCTTTGGGGAAAAACTGTTTTTT
TRBV11-3	TRBD2	-	TRBJ2-3	CASSFRGLAGGPGGHTQYF	TGTGCCAGCAGCTTTCGCGGACTAGCGGGAGGGCCTGGTGGTCATACGCAGTATTTT
TRBV5-1	-	many	TRBJ1-3	CASSLDRGNTIYF	TGCGCCAGCAGCTTGGACCGTGGAAACACCATATATTTT
TRBV20-1	TRBD2	-	TRBJ2-1	CSAGSGTSGPYNEQFF	TGCAGTGCTGGATCTGGGACTAGCGGGCCCTACAATGAGCAGTTCTTC
TRBV7-2	TRBD2	few	TRBJ2-3	CASSPRLAGASDTQYF	TGTGCCAGCAGCCCCCGGCTAGCGGGGGCCTCGGATACGCAGTATTTT
TRBV19	TRBD1	few	TRBJ1-2	CASSTWTGGYTF	TGTGCCAGTAGTACTTGGACAGGCGGCTACACCTTC
TRBV7-3	-	once	TRBJ1-1	CASSPSQGSTEAFF	TGTGCCAGCAGCCCCAGTCAGGGAAGCACTGAAGCTTTCTTT
TRBV12-3/TRBV12-4	-	many	TRBJ1-1	CASSLVGGPRDTEAFF	TGTGCCAGCAGTTTAGTAGGGGGGCCAAGGGACACTGAAGCTTTCTTT
TRBV5-5	-	many	TRBJ1-1	CASSLPGVVTEAFF	TGTGCCAGCAGCTTGCCAGGGGTTGTCACTGAAGCTTTCTTT
TRBV29-1	TRBD2	many	TRBJ2-1	CSVELQAGVVDEQFF	TGCAGCGTTGAATTGCAAGCGGGAGTGGTCGATGAGCAGTTCTTC
TRBV3-1	-	many	TRBJ2-1	CATTGASNEQFF	TGTGCCACCACCGGGGCCTCCAATGAGCAGTTCTTC
TRBV3-1	-	many	TRBJ1-4	CASSRSGLDEKLFF	TGTGCCAGCAGCCGCTCGGGGCTCGATGAAAAACTGTTTTTT
TRBV27	TRBD1	many	TRBJ1-1	CASSKHSGQTEAFF	TGTGCCAGCAGTAAACACTCGGGACAGACTGAAGCTTTCTTT
TRBV6-1	-	many	TRBJ2-5	CASSLAPGGRETQYF	TGTGCCAGCAGTCTCGCACCGGGGGGCCGGGAGACCCAGTACTTC
TRBV6-5	-	many	TRBJ2-1	CASSYVGEEQFF	TGTGCCAGCAGTTACGTAGGAGAAGAGCAGTTCTTC
TRBV27	-	many	TRBJ1-6	CASSLAVDSPLHF	TGTGCCAGCAGTTTAGCGGTGGATTCACCCCTCCACTTT
TRBV19	-	many	TRBJ2-5	CASSSDRHQETQYF	TGTGCCAGTAGTAGCGACAGACACCAAGAGACCCAGTACTTC
TRBV6-4	-	-	TRBJ1-2	CASSEGVGWGYTF	TGTGCCAGCAGTGAAGGTGTGGGGTGGGGCTACACCTTC
TRBV7-2	-	many	TRBJ1-1	CASSLGEWVAGRYVTEAFF	TGTGCCAGCAGCTTAGGGGAGTGGGTGGCGGGTCGGTATGTAACTGAAGCTTTCTTT
TRBV9	-	few	TRBJ1-4	CASSAQPDNEKLFF	TGTGCCAGCAGCGCCCAGCCAGATAATGAAAAACTGTTTTTT
TRBV5-1	-	many	TRBJ2-3	CASSLSPGPSTDTQYF	TGCGCCAGCAGCTTGTCCCCGGGACCTAGCACAGATACGCAGTATTTT
TRBV20-1	-	-	TRBJ1-2	CSAERQVGLVGYTF	TGCAGTGCTGAGAGACAGGTGGGGCTCGTTGGCTACACCTTC
TRBV5-6	TRBD1	many	TRBJ1-5	CASSWTGGTNQPQHF	TGTGCCAGCAGCTGGACAGGGGGCACCAATCAGCCCCAGCATTTT
TRBV7-2	TRBD2	many	TRBJ2-3	CASSTQTSGLSTDTQYF	TGTGCCAGCAGCACCCAGACTAGCGGGTTAAGCACAGATACGCAGTATTTT
TRBV15	-	many	TRBJ1-4	CATSRDRGQGGKLFF	TGTGCCACCAGCAGAGATCGGGGGCAGGGCGGAAAACTGTTTTTT
TRBV20-1	TRBD2	many	TRBJ2-3	CSARSGATDTQYF	TGCAGTGCCCGGAGCGGGGCCACAGATACGCAGTATTTT
TRBV5-1	-	many	TRBJ1-2	CASSPQGNYGYTF	TGTGCCAGCAGCCCTCAGGGGAACTATGGCTACACCTTC
TRBV5-4	TRBD2	-	TRBJ2-1	CASSLEAGTSSYNEQFF	TGTGCCAGCAGCTTGGAAGCGGGGACGAGCTCCTACAATGAGCAGTTCTTC
TRBV5-1	-	many	TRBJ1-2	CASSFSGRVNYGYTF	TGCGCCAGCAGCTTCTCGGGCAGGGTGAACTATGGCTACACCTTC
TRBV18	-	-	TRBJ2-7	CASSPRDRPTYEQYF	TGTGCCAGCTCCCCTAGAGACAGGCCCACCTACGAGCAGTACTTC
TRBV7-2	TRBD2	-	TRBJ2-7	CASSLGPQAGTYEQYF	TGTGCCAGCAGCTTAGGGCCCCAAGCGGGGACCTACGAGCAGTACTTC
TRBV14	-	many	TRBJ2-2	CASSQDFNTGELFF	TGTGCCAGCAGCCAAGATTTCAACACCGGGGAGCTGTTTTTT
TRBV29-1	TRBD1	few	TRBJ2-2	CSTTDRGAGELFF	TGCAGCACGACGGACAGGGGAGCCGGGGAGCTGTTTTTT
TRBV4-3	-	-	TRBJ2-7	CASSQGISSYEQYF	TGCGCCAGCAGCCAAGGGATTAGCTCCTACGAGCAGTACTTC
TRBV25-1	-	-	TRBJ1-4	CASGRGTTGEKLFF	TGTGCCAGCGGCCGCGGGACCACGGGTGAAAAACTGTTTTTT
TRBV6-2/TRBV6-3	-	many	TRBJ1-2	CASSYGGGYYGYTF	TGTGCCAGCAGTTACGGGGGCGGATACTATGGCTACACCTTC
TRBV7-9	-	many	TRBJ2-3	CASSPSRDRPLTDTQYF	TGTGCCAGCAGCCCCTCCAGGGACCGCCCCCTCACAGATACGCAGTATTTT
TRBV19	-	-	TRBJ2-2	CASSIQGGDGELFF	TGTGCCAGTAGTATACAGGGGGGCGACGGGGAGCTGTTTTTT
TRBV7-2	-	many	TRBJ1-1	CASSLVGGITGLNTEAFF	TGTGCCAGCAGCTTAGTGGGGGGGATAACAGGGTTGAACACTGAAGCTTTCTTT
TRBV7-2	TRBD1	many	TRBJ2-7	CASSETPGGYEQYF	TGTGCCAGCAGCGAAACCCCAGGGGGCTACGAGCAGTACTTC
TRBV7-8	-	many	TRBJ2-2	CASSFRPWGRRAGELFF	TGTGCCAGCAGCTTCCGGCCCTGGGGGCGTCGCGCCGGGGAGCTGTTTTTT
TRBV7-9	TRBD2	few	TRBJ2-1	CASSSGLAGSYNEQFF	TGTGCCAGCAGCTCAGGACTAGCGGGTTCCTACAATGAGCAGTTCTTC
TRBV2	TRBD2	-	TRBJ2-5	CASSEIGGGAGETQYF	TGTGCCAGCAGTGAGATTGGCGGGGGGGCCGGAGAGACCCAGTACTTC
TRBV20-1	-	many	TRBJ1-2	CSARVEDYGYTF	TGCAGTGCTAGAGTCGAGGACTATGGCTACACCTTC
TRBV6-2/TRBV6-3	-	many	TRBJ2-5	CASSPRVVETQYF	TGTGCCAGCAGCCCACGGGTGGTGGAGACCCAGTACTTC
TRBV4-2	TRBD2	-	TRBJ2-5	CASSQDGLAGVRAQYF	TGTGCCAGCAGCCAAGATGGACTAGCGGGGGTAAGGGCCCAGTACTTC
TRBV13	-	many	TRBJ1-4	CASSSRTFNEKLFF	TGTGCCAGCAGCTCCCGGACCTTTAATGAAAAACTGTTTTTT
TRBV6-1	TRBD1	many	TRBJ2-3	CASRFDREGTDTQYF	TGTGCCAGCAGGTTCGACAGGGAAGGCACAGATACGCAGTATTTT